This TCR beta chain comes out of a study of human T cells and chemical hapten exposure. Time point: patch test 2, 6 weeks after DPC sensitization. Treatment indicated: therapeutic diphenylcyclopropenone sensitization with weekly scalp DPC. Source study methods: Per-sample TCR counts ranged from roughly 20,000 to 700,000, median about 98,000. Using its own MiXCR run on the RACE reads, TCRdb lists one record per CDR3 protein. The V and J calls and clone size come from TCRdb's table, not from the authors' own analysis. The sample consists of tens of thousands of distinct CDR3 sequences, about 3% of them appearing once. Germline CDR1 is SGHTA and CDR2 is FQGTGA. V shed 4 bases, J shed 8 bases, and the junction held 8 bases outside the gene matches. There are 16 residues in the CDR3. This clonotype was recorded at least ten times. Its specificity is not known. Study-wide results and limits: There was alopecia in the donors, so their immune response may differ from that of healthy people.

The input for sequencing was whole blood, taken in connection with sensitization to the hapten diphenylcyclopropenone (DPC). The chain employs TRBV7-3 and TRBJ2-3; 14 bases align to TRBD2. The sequence was obtained from a man aged 35 to 55 with alopecia areata. Some clones in this sample may be carry-over from other donors' samples. CDR3 amino acids: CASSSDGTSGSGTQYF. CDR3 DNA: TGTGCCAGCAGCTCGGACGGGACTAGCGGGAGTGGTACGCAGTATTTT.